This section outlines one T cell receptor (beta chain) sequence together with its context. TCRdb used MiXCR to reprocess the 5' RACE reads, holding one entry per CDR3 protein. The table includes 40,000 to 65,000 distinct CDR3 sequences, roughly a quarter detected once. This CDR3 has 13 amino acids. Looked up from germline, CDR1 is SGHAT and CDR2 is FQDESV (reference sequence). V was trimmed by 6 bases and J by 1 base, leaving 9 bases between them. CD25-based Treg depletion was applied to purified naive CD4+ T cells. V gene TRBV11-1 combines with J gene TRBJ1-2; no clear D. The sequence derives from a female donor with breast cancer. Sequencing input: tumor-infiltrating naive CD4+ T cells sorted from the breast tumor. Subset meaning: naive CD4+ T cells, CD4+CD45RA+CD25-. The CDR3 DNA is TGTGCCAGCAGTGACGCTATTAACTATGGCTACACCTTC. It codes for CASSDAINYGYTF.